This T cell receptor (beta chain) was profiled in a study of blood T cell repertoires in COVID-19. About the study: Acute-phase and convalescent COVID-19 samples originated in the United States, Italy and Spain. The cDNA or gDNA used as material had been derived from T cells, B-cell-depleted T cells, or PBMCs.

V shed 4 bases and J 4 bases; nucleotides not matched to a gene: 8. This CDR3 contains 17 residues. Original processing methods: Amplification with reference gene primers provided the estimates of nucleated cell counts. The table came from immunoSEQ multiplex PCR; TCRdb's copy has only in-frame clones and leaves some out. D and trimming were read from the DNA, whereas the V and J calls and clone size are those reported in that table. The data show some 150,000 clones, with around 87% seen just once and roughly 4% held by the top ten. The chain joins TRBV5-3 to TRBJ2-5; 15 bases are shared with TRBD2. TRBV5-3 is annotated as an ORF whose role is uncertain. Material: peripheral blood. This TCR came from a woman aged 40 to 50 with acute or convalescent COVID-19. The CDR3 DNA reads TGTGCCAGAAGCCCCTCGGGACTAGCGGGAGGATTAGAGACCCAGTACTTC. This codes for CARSPSGLAGGLETQYF.